A selection of T cell receptor beta chains follows, all from one sample in a study of shared clonotypes between healthy human individuals. Clones were read by immunoSEQ multiplex PCR, and TCRdb kept only the in-frame ones, dropping some. This sample has hundreds of thousands of clones; about 91% occur once, and the top ten carry about 24%. The sample taken for sequencing was naive CD8+ T cells sorted from blood. The source is a man younger than 40 in good health. Both conserved end residues are part of each CDR3. Fields, in order: J gene, D gene, clone size, V gene, CDR3 DNA, CDR3 protein. A D gene is named only where the DNA matches it firmly. Clone size is shown for a subset of rows, as once, few, many or a class of expanded clone.

J gene: TRBJ2-3
D gene: -
clone size: -
V gene: TRBV27
CDR3 DNA: TGTGCCAGCAGTTTAGCAGGGGTGGCGCAGTATTTT
CDR3 protein: CASSLAGVAQYF

J gene: TRBJ2-1
D gene: TRBD1
clone size: -
V gene: TRBV28
CDR3 DNA: TGTGCCAGCAGTTTAGAAGGCGGGACAGGTGACTCCTACAATGAGCAGTTCTTC
CDR3 protein: CASSLEGGTGDSYNEQFF

J gene: TRBJ2-3
D gene: TRBD2
clone size: -
V gene: TRBV29-1
CDR3 DNA: TGCAGCGTTGTGGCGGGAGTCACAGATACGCAGTATTTT
CDR3 protein: CSVVAGVTDTQYF

J gene: TRBJ2-7
D gene: TRBD2
clone size: once
V gene: TRBV7-9
CDR3 DNA: TGTGCCAGCAGCTCGGGGGGTATGTACGAGCAGTACTTC
CDR3 protein: CASSSGGMYEQYF

J gene: TRBJ1-1
D gene: TRBD1
clone size: once
V gene: TRBV13
CDR3 DNA: TGTGCCAGCAGGTCGGGACAGATGAACACTGAAGCTTTCTTT
CDR3 protein: CASRSGQMNTEAFF

J gene: TRBJ2-2
D gene: -
clone size: -
V gene: TRBV6-5
CDR3 DNA: TGTGCCAGCAGTTACGGTGCGAACACCGGGGAGCTGTTTTTT
CDR3 protein: CASSYGANTGELFF

J gene: TRBJ2-7
D gene: -
clone size: -
V gene: TRBV6-5
CDR3 DNA: TGTGCCAGCAGTTACGAGGGGCCGCACTACGAGCAGTACTTC
CDR3 protein: CASSYEGPHYEQYF

J gene: TRBJ2-5
D gene: -
clone size: -
V gene: TRBV5-1
CDR3 DNA: TGCGCCAGCAGCTCCCCGAGTGGGCTATTACCCAAAAAAGAGACCCAGTACTTC
CDR3 protein: CASSSPSGLLPKKETQYF

J gene: TRBJ2-1
D gene: TRBD2
clone size: -
V gene: TRBV29-1
CDR3 DNA: TGCAGCGTTGGAGGACTAGCGGGAGGCCCCTCCTACAATGAGCAGTTCTTC
CDR3 protein: CSVGGLAGGPSYNEQFF

J gene: TRBJ2-7
D gene: -
clone size: -
V gene: TRBV14
CDR3 DNA: TGTGCCAGCAGCCAAGATCAGGGGTCCATCTCCTACGAGCAGTACTTC
CDR3 protein: CASSQDQGSISYEQYF

J gene: TRBJ2-7
D gene: -
clone size: few
V gene: TRBV28
CDR3 DNA: TGTGCCACCACAGGGTCGGACTACGAGCAGTACTTC
CDR3 protein: CATTGSDYEQYF

J gene: TRBJ2-1
D gene: -
clone size: -
V gene: TRBV5-4
CDR3 DNA: TGTGCCAGCAGCTCCCCGGAGAGGCCGGAGCAGTTCTTC
CDR3 protein: CASSSPERPEQFF

J gene: TRBJ2-7
D gene: TRBD1
clone size: -
V gene: TRBV29-1
CDR3 DNA: TGCAGCGCCGCCGGACAGGTAGGGGGACGGATTTACGAGCAGTACTTC
CDR3 protein: CSAAGQVGGRIYEQYF

J gene: TRBJ2-1
D gene: -
clone size: -
V gene: TRBV7-8
CDR3 DNA: TGTGCCAGCAGCCCCGGGACACCTTCCTACAATGAGCAGTTCTTC
CDR3 protein: CASSPGTPSYNEQFF

J gene: TRBJ2-5
D gene: TRBD2
clone size: -
V gene: TRBV7-6
CDR3 DNA: TGTGCCAGCAGCTTCACTAGCGGGATCGAGGAGACCCAGTACTTC
CDR3 protein: CASSFTSGIEETQYF

J gene: TRBJ2-2
D gene: TRBD2
clone size: -
V gene: TRBV7-2
CDR3 DNA: TGTGCCAGCAGCTTAGTTGCGGGAGGGCTCGGGGAGCTGTTTTTT
CDR3 protein: CASSLVAGGLGELFF

J gene: TRBJ2-1
D gene: TRBD2
clone size: -
V gene: TRBV11-2
CDR3 DNA: TGTGCCAGCAGCGAACTAGCGGGAGTTGCGAATGAGCAGTTCTTC
CDR3 protein: CASSELAGVANEQFF

J gene: TRBJ2-3
D gene: TRBD1
clone size: -
V gene: TRBV7-9
CDR3 DNA: TGTGCCAGCAGACCCGCGACAGGGGCGAGCACAGATACGCAGTATTTT
CDR3 protein: CASRPATGASTDTQYF

J gene: TRBJ2-2
D gene: -
clone size: -
V gene: TRBV4-2
CDR3 DNA: TGTGCCAGCAGCCAACCCGGGGAGCTGTTTTTT
CDR3 protein: CASSQPGELFF

J gene: TRBJ2-7
D gene: -
clone size: -
V gene: TRBV19
CDR3 DNA: TGTGCCAGTAGTATGCGCAGGCCCCCCTATGACGAGCAGTACTTC
CDR3 protein: CASSMRRPPYDEQYF

J gene: TRBJ2-1
D gene: TRBD2
clone size: -
V gene: TRBV9
CDR3 DNA: TGTGCCAGCAGCGAGGGGGGCGGGAGGTTCGGCGAGCAGTTCTTC
CDR3 protein: CASSEGGGRFGEQFF

J gene: TRBJ1-2
D gene: TRBD1
clone size: few
V gene: TRBV29-1
CDR3 DNA: TGCAGCGTTGAAGCCCCGATTGGACAGGGGGCTGAGGGCTACACCTTC
CDR3 protein: CSVEAPIGQGAEGYTF

J gene: TRBJ2-2
D gene: -
clone size: -
V gene: TRBV7-6
CDR3 DNA: TGTGCCAGCAGCTTAGCCGGGGGGGAGCTGTTTTTT
CDR3 protein: CASSLAGGELFF

J gene: TRBJ2-7
D gene: -
clone size: -
V gene: TRBV7-2
CDR3 DNA: TGTGCCAGCAGCTTAGTCGGGGCAGGGAGCTACGAGCAGTACTTC
CDR3 protein: CASSLVGAGSYEQYF

J gene: TRBJ2-3
D gene: -
clone size: -
V gene: TRBV7-9
CDR3 DNA: TGTGCCAGCAGCCCTCCCGGGGGAACAGATACGCAGTATTTT
CDR3 protein: CASSPPGGTDTQYF

J gene: TRBJ2-7
D gene: -
clone size: -
V gene: TRBV19
CDR3 DNA: TGTGCCAGTAGTCCCTTCGGTAGCTCCTACGAGCAGTACTTC
CDR3 protein: CASSPFGSSYEQYF

J gene: TRBJ1-3
D gene: -
clone size: -
V gene: TRBV4-1
CDR3 DNA: TGCGCCAGCAGCCAAGATCCGTCAGCCGGAAACACCATATATTTT
CDR3 protein: CASSQDPSAGNTIYF

J gene: TRBJ2-1
D gene: TRBD2
clone size: -
V gene: TRBV9
CDR3 DNA: TGTGCCAGCAGCGAAGAGGGCCCTGCTAGCGGCCCCAACAATGAGCAGTTCTTC
CDR3 protein: CASSEEGPASGPNNEQFF

J gene: TRBJ2-5
D gene: TRBD2
clone size: once
V gene: TRBV18
CDR3 DNA: TGTGCCAGCTCACTGCCGGGACTAGCGGGAGAAGAGACCCAGTACTTC
CDR3 protein: CASSLPGLAGEETQYF

J gene: TRBJ1-3
D gene: -
clone size: -
V gene: TRBV9
CDR3 DNA: TGTGCCAGCAGCGCCAGGAGCTCTGGAAACACCATATATTTT
CDR3 protein: CASSARSSGNTIYF

J gene: TRBJ2-1
D gene: -
clone size: once
V gene: TRBV19
CDR3 DNA: TGTGCCAGTAGTTCCCTACTCAATGAGCAGTTCTTC
CDR3 protein: CASSSLLNEQFF

J gene: TRBJ2-7
D gene: TRBD1
clone size: -
V gene: TRBV28
CDR3 DNA: TGTGCCAGCAGTCAACCCGGGACAGGGGTTTACGAGCAGTACTTC
CDR3 protein: CASSQPGTGVYEQYF

J gene: TRBJ2-7
D gene: -
clone size: few
V gene: TRBV28
CDR3 DNA: TGTGCCAGCACCGAATCGTACGAGCAGTACTTC
CDR3 protein: CASTESYEQYF

J gene: TRBJ1-4
D gene: TRBD1
clone size: -
V gene: TRBV9
CDR3 DNA: TGTGCCAGCAGTGACTCAGGGGGGACCAATGAAAAACTGTTTTTT
CDR3 protein: CASSDSGGTNEKLFF

J gene: TRBJ2-7
D gene: TRBD2
clone size: -
V gene: TRBV7-2
CDR3 DNA: TGTGCCAGCAGCCAGTGGACTAGCGGGAGTGGATACGAGCAGTACTTC
CDR3 protein: CASSQWTSGSGYEQYF

J gene: TRBJ2-7
D gene: TRBD1
clone size: -
V gene: TRBV27
CDR3 DNA: TGTGCCAGCAGCCACCTCGGGACAGGGGTTTCCTACGAGCAGTACTTC
CDR3 protein: CASSHLGTGVSYEQYF

J gene: TRBJ1-4
D gene: TRBD1
clone size: -
V gene: TRBV5-6
CDR3 DNA: TGTGCCAGCAGAGAACAGGGGGCATCTAATGAAAAACTGTTTTTT
CDR3 protein: CASREQGASNEKLFF